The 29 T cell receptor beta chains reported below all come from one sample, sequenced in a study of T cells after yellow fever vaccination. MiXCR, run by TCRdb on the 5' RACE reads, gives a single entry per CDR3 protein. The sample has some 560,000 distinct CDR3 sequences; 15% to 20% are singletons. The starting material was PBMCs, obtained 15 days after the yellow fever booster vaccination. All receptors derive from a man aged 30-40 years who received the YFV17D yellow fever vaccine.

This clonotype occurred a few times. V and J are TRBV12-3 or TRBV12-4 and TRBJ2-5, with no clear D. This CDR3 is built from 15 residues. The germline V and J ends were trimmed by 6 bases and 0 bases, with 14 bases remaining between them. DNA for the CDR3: TGTGCCAGCAGCCGCGGATTGGGTGACCAAGAGACCCAGTACTTC. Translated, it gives CASSRGLGDQETQYF.

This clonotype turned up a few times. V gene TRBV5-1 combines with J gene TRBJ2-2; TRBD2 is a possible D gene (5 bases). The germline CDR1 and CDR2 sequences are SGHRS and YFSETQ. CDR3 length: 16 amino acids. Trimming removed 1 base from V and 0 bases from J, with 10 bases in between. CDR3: CASSLIGRANTGELFF. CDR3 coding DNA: TGCGCCAGCAGCTTGATTGGGAGAGCGAACACCGGGGAGCTGTTTTTT.

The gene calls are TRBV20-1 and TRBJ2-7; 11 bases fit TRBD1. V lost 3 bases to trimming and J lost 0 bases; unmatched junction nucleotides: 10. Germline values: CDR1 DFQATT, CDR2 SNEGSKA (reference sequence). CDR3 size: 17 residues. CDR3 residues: CSARDRGRIGSSYEQYF. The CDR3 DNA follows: TGCAGTGCTAGGGACAGGGGGCGAATCGGCAGCTCCTACGAGCAGTACTTC.

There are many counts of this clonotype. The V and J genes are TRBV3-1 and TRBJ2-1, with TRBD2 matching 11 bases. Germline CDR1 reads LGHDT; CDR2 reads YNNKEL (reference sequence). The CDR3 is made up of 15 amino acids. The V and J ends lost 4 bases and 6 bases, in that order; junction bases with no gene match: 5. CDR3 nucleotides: TGTGCCAGCAGCCCCGGGCTAGCGGGAGGCAATGAGCAGTTCTTC. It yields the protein CASSPGLAGGNEQFF.

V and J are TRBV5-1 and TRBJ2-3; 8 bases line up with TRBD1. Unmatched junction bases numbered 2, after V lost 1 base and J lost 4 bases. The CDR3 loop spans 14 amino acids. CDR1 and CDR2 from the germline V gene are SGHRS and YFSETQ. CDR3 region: CASSLQGASDTQYF. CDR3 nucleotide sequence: TGCGCCAGCAGCTTGCAGGGGGCATCAGATACGCAGTATTTT.

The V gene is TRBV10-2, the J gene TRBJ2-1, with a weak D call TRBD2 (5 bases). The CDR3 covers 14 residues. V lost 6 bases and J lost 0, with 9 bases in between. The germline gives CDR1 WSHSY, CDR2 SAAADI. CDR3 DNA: TGCGCCAGCAGAGGAGCGGTCTCCTACAATGAGCAGTTCTTC. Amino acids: CASRGAVSYNEQFF.

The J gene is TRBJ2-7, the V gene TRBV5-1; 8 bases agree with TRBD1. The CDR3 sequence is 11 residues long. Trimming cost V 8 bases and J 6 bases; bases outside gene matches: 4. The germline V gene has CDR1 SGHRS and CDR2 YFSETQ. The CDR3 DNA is TGCGCCAGTCGGACAGGGTCCGAGCAGTACTTC. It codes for CASRTGSEQYF.

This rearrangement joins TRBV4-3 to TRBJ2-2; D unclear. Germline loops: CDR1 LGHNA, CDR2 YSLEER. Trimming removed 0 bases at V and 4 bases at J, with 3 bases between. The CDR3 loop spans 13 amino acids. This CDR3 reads CASSQEFTGELFF. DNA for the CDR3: TGCGCCAGCAGCCAAGAGTTCACCGGGGAGCTGTTTTTT.

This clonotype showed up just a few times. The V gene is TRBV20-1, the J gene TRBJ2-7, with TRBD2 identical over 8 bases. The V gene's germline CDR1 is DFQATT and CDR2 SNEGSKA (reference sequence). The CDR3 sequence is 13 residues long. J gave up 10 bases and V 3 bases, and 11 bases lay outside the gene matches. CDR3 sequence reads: CSASLGLEVNQYF. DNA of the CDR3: TGCAGTGCTAGCTTGGGACTAGAGGTAAATCAGTACTTC.

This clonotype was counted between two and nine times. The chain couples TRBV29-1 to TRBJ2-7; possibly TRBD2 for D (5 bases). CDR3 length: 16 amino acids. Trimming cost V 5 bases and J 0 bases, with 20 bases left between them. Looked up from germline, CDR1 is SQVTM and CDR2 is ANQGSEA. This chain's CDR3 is CSVIFFFGGRSYEQYF. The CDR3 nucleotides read TGCAGCGTTATTTTCTTTTTCGGCGGGCGCTCCTACGAGCAGTACTTC.

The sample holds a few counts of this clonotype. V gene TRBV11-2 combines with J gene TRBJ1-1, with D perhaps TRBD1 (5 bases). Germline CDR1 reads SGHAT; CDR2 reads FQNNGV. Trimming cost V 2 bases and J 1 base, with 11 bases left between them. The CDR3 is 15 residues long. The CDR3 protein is CASSLLGQRNTEAFF. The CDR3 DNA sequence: TGTGCCAGCAGCTTATTGGGGCAGAGGAACACTGAAGCTTTCTTT.

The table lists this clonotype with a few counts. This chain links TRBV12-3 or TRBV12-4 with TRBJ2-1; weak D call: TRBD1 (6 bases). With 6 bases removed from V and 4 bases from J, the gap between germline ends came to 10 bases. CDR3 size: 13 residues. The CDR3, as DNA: TGTGCCAGCAGCAAAGGGGGTTACAATGAGCAGTTCTTC. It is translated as CASSKGGYNEQFF.

The CDR3 sequence is CASSLAAGRPYNEQFF. DNA of the CDR3: TGCGCCAGCAGCTTGGCCGCAGGGCGCCCCTACAATGAGCAGTTCTTC. The rearrangement links TRBV5-1 to TRBJ2-1; perhaps TRBD1 as D (5 bases). Germline V gene lookup returns CDR1 SGHRS and CDR2 YFSETQ. This CDR3 is built from 16 residues. Trimming left V 0 bases short and J 2 bases short, with 12 bases between.

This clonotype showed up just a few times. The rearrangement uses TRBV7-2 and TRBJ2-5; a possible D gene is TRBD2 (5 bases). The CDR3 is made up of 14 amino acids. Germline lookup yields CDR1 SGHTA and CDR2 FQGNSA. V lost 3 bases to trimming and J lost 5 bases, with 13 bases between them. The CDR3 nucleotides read TGTGCCAGCAGCTTTATTCGGGGTCCGGAGACCCAGTACTTC. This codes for CASSFIRGPETQYF.

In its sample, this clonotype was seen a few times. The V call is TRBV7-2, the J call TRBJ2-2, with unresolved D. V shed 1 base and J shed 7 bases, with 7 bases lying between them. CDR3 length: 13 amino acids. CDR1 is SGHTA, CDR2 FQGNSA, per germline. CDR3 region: CASSLVSGGELFF. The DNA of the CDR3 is TGTGCCAGCAGCTTAGTGTCTGGCGGGGAGCTGTTTTTT.

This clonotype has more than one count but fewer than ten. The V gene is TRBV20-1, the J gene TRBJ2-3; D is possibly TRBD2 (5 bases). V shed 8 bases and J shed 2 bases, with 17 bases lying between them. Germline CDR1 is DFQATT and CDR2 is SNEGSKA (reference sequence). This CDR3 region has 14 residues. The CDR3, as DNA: TGCAGTTCACCCGGGGATTTAGCCACAGATACGCAGTATTTT. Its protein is CSSPGDLATDTQYF.

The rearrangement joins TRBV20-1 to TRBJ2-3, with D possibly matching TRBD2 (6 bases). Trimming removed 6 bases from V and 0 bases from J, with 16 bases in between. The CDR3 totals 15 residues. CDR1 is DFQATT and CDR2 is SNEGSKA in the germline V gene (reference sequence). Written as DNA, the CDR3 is TGCAGTGCCACCGGTTGGAGCGGGAGCACAGATACGCAGTATTTT. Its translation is CSATGWSGSTDTQYF.

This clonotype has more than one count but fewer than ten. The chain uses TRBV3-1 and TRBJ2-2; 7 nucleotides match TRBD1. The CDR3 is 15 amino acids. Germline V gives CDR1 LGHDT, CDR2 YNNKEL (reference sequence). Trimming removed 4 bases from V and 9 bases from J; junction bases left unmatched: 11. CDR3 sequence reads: CASSRGLTGPRELFF. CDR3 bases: TGTGCCAGCAGCCGGGGTTTGACAGGGCCACGGGAGCTGTTTTTT.

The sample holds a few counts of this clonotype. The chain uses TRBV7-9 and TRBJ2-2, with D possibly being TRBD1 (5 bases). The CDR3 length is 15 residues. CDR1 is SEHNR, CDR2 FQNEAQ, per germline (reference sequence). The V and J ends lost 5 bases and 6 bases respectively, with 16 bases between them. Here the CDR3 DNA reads TGTGCCAGCAGCCGCCCCCAGGGAACCGCCGGGGAGCTGTTTTTT. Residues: CASSRPQGTAGELFF.

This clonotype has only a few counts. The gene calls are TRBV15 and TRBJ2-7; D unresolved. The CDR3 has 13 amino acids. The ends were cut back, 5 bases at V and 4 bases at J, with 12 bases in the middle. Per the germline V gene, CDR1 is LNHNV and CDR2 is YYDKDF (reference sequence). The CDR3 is CATSRQPQYEQYF. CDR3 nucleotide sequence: TGTGCCACCAGCCGCCAACCCCAATACGAGCAGTACTTC.

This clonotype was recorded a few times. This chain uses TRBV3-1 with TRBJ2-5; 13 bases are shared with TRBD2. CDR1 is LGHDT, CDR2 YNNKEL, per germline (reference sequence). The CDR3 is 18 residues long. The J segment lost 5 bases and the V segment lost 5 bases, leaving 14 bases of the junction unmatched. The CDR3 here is CASSTEWTSGRISETQYF. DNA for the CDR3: TGTGCCAGCAGCACTGAATGGACTAGCGGGAGAATTTCGGAGACCCAGTACTTC.

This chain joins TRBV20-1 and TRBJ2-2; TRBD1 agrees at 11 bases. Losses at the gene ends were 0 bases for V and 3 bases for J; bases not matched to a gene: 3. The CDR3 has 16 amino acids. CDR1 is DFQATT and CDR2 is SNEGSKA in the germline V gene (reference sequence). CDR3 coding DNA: TGCAGTGCTAGAGACCGGGACAGGGGGGACACCGGGGAGCTGTTTTTT. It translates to CSARDRDRGDTGELFF.

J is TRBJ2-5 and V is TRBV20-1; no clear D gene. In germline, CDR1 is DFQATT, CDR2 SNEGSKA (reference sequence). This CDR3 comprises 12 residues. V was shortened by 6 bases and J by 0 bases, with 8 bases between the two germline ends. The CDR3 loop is CSARMYQETQYF. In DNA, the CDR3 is TGCAGTGCAAGGATGTACCAAGAGACCCAGTACTTC.

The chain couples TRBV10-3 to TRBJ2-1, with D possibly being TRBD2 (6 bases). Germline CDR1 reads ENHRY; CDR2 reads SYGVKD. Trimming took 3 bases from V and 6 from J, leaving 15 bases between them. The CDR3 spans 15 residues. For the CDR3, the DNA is TGTGCCATCAGTGATCCCGGCACTAGCCCCAATGAGCAGTTCTTC. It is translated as CAISDPGTSPNEQFF.

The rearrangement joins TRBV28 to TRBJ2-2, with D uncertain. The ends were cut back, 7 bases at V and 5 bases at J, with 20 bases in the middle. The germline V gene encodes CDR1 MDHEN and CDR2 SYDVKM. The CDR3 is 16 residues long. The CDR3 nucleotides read TGTGCCAGCAATGAAAGGCAGGCACTGTCGACCGGGGAGCTGTTTTTT. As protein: CASNERQALSTGELFF.

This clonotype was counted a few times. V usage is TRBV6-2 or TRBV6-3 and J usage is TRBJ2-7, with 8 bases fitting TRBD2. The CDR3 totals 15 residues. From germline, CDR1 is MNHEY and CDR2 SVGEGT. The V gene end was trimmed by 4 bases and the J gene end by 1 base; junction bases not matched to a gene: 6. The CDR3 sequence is CASSSSGSRSYEQYF. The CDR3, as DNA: TGTGCCAGCAGTTCAAGCGGGAGTCGGTCCTACGAGCAGTACTTC.

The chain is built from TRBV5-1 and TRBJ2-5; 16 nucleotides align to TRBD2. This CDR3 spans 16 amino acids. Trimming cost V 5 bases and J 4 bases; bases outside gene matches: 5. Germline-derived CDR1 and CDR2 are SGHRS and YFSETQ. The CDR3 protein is CASRQGTSGRGETQYF. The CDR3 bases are TGCGCCAGCAGACAAGGGACTAGCGGGAGGGGAGAGACCCAGTACTTC.

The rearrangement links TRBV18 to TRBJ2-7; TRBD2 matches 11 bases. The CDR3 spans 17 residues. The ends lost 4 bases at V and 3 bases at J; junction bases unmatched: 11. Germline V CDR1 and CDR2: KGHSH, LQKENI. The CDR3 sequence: CASSRGLAGTGDYEQYF. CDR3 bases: TGTGCCAGCTCACGAGGACTAGCGGGCACCGGGGACTACGAGCAGTACTTC.

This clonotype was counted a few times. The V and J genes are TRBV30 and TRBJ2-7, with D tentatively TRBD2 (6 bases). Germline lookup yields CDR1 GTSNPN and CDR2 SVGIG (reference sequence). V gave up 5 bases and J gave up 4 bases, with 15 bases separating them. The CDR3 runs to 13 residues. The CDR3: CAWAIGTRYEQYF. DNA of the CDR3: TGTGCCTGGGCCATAGGGACTCGTTACGAGCAGTACTTC.